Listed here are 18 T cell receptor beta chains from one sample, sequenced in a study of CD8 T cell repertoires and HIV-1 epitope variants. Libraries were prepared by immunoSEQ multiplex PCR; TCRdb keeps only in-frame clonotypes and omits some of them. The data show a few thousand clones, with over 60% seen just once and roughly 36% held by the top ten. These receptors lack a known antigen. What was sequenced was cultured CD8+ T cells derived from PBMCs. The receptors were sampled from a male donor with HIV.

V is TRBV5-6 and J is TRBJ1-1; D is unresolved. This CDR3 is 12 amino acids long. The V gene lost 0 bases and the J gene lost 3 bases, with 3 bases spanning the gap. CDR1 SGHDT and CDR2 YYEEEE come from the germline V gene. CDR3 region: CASSLVDTEAFF. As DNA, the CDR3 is TGTGCCAGCAGCTTGGTGGACACTGAAGCTTTCTTT.

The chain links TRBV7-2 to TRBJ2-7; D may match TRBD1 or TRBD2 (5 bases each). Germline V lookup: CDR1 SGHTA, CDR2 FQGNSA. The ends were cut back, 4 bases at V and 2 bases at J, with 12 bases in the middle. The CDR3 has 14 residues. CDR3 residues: CASSYLGTAYEQYF. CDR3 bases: TGTGCCAGCAGCTACCTTGGGACGGCCTACGAGCAGTACTTC.

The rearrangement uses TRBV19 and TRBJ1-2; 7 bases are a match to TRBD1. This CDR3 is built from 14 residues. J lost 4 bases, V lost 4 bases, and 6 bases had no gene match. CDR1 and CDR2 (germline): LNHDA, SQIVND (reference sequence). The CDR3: CASSRRTGTYGYTF. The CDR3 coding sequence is TGTGCCAGTAGTAGGAGGACAGGAACCTATGGCTACACCTTC.

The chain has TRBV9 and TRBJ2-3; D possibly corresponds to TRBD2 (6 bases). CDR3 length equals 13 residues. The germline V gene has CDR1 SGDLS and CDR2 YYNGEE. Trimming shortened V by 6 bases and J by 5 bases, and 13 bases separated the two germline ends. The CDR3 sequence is CASMTGERDTQYF. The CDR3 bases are TGTGCCAGCATGACGGGAGAGAGAGATACGCAGTATTTT.

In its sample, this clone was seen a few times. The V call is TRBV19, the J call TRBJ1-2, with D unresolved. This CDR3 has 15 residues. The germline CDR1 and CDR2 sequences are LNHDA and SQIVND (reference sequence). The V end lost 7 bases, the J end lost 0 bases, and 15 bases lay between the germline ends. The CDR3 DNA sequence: TGTGCCAGTACCATATACGGTAATCCTAACTATGGCTACACCTTC. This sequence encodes CASTIYGNPNYGYTF.

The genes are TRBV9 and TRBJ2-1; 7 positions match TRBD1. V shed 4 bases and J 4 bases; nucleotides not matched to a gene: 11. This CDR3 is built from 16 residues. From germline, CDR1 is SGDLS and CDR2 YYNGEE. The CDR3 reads CASSPATGSAYNEQFF. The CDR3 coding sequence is TGTGCCAGCAGCCCCGCGACAGGGTCGGCTTACAATGAGCAGTTCTTC.

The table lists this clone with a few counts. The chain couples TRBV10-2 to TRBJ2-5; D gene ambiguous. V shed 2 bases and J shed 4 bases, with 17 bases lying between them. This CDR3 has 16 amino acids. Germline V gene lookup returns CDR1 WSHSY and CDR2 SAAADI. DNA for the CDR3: TGCGCCAGCAGTGAGGGAAAAATCGTGTCTAGAGAGACCCAGTACTTC. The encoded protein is CASSEGKIVSRETQYF.

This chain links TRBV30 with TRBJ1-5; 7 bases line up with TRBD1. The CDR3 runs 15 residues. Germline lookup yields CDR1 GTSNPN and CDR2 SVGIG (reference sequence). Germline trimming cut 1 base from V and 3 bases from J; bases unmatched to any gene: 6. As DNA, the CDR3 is TGTGCCTGGAGTGCTCAGGGGGGGAACAATCAGCCCCAGCATTTT. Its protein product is CAWSAQGGNNQPQHF.

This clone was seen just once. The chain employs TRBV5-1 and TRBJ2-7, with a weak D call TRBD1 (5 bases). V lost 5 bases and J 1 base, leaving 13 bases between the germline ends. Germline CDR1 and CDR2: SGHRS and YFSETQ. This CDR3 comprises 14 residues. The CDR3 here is CASSFSAGSYEQYF. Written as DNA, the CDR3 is TGCGCCAGCAGTTTTTCGGCAGGGTCCTACGAGCAGTACTTC.

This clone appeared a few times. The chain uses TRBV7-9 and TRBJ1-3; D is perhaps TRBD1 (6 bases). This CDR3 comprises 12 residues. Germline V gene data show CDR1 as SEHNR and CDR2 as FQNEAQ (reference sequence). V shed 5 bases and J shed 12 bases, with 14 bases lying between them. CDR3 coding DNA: TGTGCCAGCAGCCCATACCAGGGGATCATATATTTT. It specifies CASSPYQGIIYF.

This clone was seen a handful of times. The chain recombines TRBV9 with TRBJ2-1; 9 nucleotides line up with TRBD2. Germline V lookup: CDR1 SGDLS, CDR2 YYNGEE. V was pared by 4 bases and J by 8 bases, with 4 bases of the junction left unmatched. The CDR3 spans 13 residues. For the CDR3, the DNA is TGTGCCAGCAGCAAAATAGCGGGAGATGAGCAGTTCTTC. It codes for CASSKIAGDEQFF.

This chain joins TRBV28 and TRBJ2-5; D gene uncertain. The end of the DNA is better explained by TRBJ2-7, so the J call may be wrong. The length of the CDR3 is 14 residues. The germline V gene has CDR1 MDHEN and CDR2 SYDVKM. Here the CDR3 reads CASSLLLISYEQYF. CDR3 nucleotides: TGTGCCAGCAGTCTTCTCTTGATCTCCTACGAGCAGTACTTC.

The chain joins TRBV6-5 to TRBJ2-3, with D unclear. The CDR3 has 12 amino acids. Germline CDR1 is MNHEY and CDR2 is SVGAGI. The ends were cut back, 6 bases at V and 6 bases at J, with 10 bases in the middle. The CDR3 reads CASSPFGDTQYF. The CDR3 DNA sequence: TGTGCCAGCAGCCCCTTCGGGGATACGCAGTATTTT.

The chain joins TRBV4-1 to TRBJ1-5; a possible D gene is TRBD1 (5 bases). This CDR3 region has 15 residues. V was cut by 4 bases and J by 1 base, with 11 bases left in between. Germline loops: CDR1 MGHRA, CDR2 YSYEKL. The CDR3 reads CASSPDGGSNQPQHF. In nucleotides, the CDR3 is TGCGCCAGCAGCCCAGATGGGGGAAGCAATCAGCCCCAGCATTTT.

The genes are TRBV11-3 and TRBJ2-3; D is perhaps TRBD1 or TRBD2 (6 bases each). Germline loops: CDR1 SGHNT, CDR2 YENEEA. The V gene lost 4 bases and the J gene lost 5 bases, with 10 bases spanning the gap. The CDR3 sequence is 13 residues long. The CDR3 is CASSWGAGDTQYF. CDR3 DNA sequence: TGTGCCAGCAGCTGGGGGGCTGGAGATACGCAGTATTTT.

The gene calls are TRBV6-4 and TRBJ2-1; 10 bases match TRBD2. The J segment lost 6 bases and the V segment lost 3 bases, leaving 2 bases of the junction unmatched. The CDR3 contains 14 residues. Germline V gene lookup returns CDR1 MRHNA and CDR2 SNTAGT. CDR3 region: CASSEAGGPNEQFF. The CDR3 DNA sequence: TGTGCCAGCAGTGAAGCGGGGGGGCCCAATGAGCAGTTCTTC.

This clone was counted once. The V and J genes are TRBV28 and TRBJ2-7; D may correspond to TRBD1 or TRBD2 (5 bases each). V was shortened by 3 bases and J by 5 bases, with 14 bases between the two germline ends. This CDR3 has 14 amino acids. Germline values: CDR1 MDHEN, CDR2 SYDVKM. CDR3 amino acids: CASSFVSGTDEQYF. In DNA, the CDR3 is TGTGCCAGCAGTTTCGTATCAGGGACCGACGAGCAGTACTTC. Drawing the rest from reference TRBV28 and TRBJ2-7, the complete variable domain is DVKVTQSSRYLVKRTGEKVFLECVQDMDHENMFWYRQDPGLGLRLIYFSYDVKMKEKGDIPEGYSVSREKKERFSLILESASTNQTSMYLCASSFVSGTDEQYFGPGTRLTVT.

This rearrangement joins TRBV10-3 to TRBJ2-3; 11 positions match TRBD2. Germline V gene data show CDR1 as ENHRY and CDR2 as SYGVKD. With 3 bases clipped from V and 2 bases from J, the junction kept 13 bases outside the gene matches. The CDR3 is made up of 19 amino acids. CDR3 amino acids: CAISDLFSGREESTDTQYF. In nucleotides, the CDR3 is TGTGCCATCAGTGATCTCTTTAGCGGGAGGGAAGAATCCACAGATACGCAGTATTTT.